A selection of T cell receptor beta chains follows, all from one sample in a study of cytomegalovirus exposure and HLA in healthy donors. Assay used: immunoSEQ multiplex PCR; TCRdb lists only in-frame clones, some missing. The sample consists of fewer than 250,000 clones, over 75% of them appearing once. The sample consisted of PBMCs. These receptor sequences come from a girl aged 2-10 years in good health and CMV-seronegative. Each CDR3 is given without its conserved first and last residue. Fields, in order: V gene, clone size, J gene, CDR3 protein. Clone size is not always given. Where it is, it says once, few, many or a class for expanded clones.

v_gene: TRBV11-2
abundance: NA
j_gene: TRBJ1-2
CDR3aa: ASSSLRDRARLAYGYT

v_gene: TRBV12-5
abundance: once
j_gene: TRBJ2-1
CDR3aa: ASGFDSSGRSNEQF

v_gene: TRBV18
abundance: NA
j_gene: TRBJ1-5
CDR3aa: ASSPLPTSEVVLGQPQH

v_gene: TRBV30
abundance: NA
j_gene: TRBJ2-3
CDR3aa: AWSSVRVYGLAGEADTQY

v_gene: TRBV5-6
abundance: NA
j_gene: TRBJ2-1
CDR3aa: ASSSGQFYNEQF

v_gene: TRBV6-1
abundance: NA
j_gene: TRBJ1-2
CDR3aa: ASSDAGKGYT

v_gene: TRBV5-1
abundance: NA
j_gene: TRBJ1-6
CDR3aa: ASSLGVAPNSPLH

v_gene: TRBV6-1
abundance: NA
j_gene: TRBJ1-4
CDR3aa: ASSEPGADEKLF

v_gene: TRBV19
abundance: NA
j_gene: TRBJ1-2
CDR3aa: ASSVQGLANYGYT

v_gene: TRBV27
abundance: NA
j_gene: TRBJ1-1
CDR3aa: ASSLGWTGSGNTEAF

v_gene: TRBV9
abundance: NA
j_gene: TRBJ1-2
CDR3aa: ASSVGPDRGYGYT

v_gene: TRBV5-6
abundance: NA
j_gene: TRBJ2-3
CDR3aa: ASSLKRYTDTQY

v_gene: TRBV2
abundance: NA
j_gene: TRBJ2-1
CDR3aa: ASSESSAVNEQF

v_gene: TRBV6-6
abundance: NA
j_gene: TRBJ1-2
CDR3aa: ASAPTSNYGYT

v_gene: TRBV5-1
abundance: NA
j_gene: TRBJ2-3
CDR3aa: ASTPLAGTTDTQY

v_gene: TRBV6-1
abundance: NA
j_gene: TRBJ1-1
CDR3aa: ASRDGQGSTEAF

v_gene: TRBV19
abundance: NA
j_gene: TRBJ2-5
CDR3aa: ASSITRGRETQY

v_gene: TRBV5-6
abundance: NA
j_gene: TRBJ2-7
CDR3aa: ASSLYGTGGLGEQY

v_gene: TRBV6-5
abundance: NA
j_gene: TRBJ1-1
CDR3aa: ASSYSKRWKVAEAF

v_gene: TRBV25-1
abundance: NA
j_gene: TRBJ2-1
CDR3aa: ASSEWVGRGPYNEQF

v_gene: TRBV11-3
abundance: NA
j_gene: TRBJ2-1
CDR3aa: ASSSHRDSNNEQF

v_gene: TRBV21-1
abundance: NA
j_gene: TRBJ1-2
CDR3aa: AIKSQGSRGGGYT

v_gene: TRBV1
abundance: few
j_gene: TRBJ2-4
CDR3aa: TSSPKKSLVWETKNIQY

v_gene: TRBV5-1
abundance: NA
j_gene: TRBJ1-5
CDR3aa: ASSLGAPVQGVNQPQH

v_gene: TRBV2
abundance: NA
j_gene: TRBJ1-1
CDR3aa: ASPQTGGYEAF